This T cell receptor beta chain was profiled in a study of T cell repertoires in cytomegalovirus infection. This clonotype was counted many times. The CDR3 covers 14 residues. Germline V gene lookup returns CDR1 MNHEY and CDR2 SMNVEV (reference sequence). V was shortened by 6 bases and J by 4 bases, with 13 bases between the two germline ends. TCRdb processed the reads anew with MiXCR; each CDR3 protein has one entry. Here the sample spans 450,000 to 550,000 distinct CDR3 sequences, 16% being singletons. The V and J genes are TRBV27 and TRBJ1-5, with D possibly matching TRBD1 (6 bases). The sequenced material came from CD8+ T cells from PBMCs. This clonotype originated in a human donor in good health (CMV status not recorded). Some clones in this sample may be carry-over from other donors' samples. The CDR3 region is CASSPTGKNQPQHF. The CDR3 DNA is TGTGCCAGCAGCCCAACAGGGAAGAATCAGCCCCAGCATTTT.